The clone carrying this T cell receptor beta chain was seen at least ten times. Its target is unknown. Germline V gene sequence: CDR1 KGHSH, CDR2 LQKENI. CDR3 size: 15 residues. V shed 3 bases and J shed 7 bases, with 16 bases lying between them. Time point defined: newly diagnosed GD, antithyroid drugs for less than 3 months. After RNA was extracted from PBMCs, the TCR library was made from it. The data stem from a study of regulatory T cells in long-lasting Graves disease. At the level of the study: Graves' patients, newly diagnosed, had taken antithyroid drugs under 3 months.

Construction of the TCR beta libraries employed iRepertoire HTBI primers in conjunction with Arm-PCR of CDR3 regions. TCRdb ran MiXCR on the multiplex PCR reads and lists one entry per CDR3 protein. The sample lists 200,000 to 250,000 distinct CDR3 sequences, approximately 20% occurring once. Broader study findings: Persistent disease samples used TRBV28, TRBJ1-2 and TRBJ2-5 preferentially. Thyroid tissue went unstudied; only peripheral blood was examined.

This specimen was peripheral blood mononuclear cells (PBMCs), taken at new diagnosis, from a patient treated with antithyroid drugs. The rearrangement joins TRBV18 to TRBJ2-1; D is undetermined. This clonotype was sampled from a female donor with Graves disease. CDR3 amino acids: CASSPRLRNENEQFF. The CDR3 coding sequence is TGTGCCAGCTCACCGAGGCTGAGGAATGAGAATGAGCAGTTCTTC.